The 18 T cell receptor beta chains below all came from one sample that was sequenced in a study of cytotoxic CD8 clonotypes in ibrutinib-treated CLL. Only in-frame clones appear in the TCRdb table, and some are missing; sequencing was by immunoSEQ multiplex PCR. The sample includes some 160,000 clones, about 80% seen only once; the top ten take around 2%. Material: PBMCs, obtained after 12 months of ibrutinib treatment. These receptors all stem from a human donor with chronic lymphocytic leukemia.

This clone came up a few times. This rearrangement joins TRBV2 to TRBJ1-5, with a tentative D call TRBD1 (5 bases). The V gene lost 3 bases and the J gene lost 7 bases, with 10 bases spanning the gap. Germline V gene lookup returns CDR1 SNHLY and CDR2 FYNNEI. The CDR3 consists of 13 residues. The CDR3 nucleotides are TGTGCCAGCAGTGAGATAAAGGGGCAGCCCCAGCATTTT. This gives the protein CASSEIKGQPQHF.

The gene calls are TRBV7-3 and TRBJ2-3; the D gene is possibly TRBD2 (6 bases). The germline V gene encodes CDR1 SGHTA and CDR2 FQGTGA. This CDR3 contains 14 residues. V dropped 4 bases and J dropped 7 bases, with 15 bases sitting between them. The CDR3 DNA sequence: TGTGCCAGCAGCTCACGACTAGAATCCTATACGCAGTATTTT. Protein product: CASSSRLESYTQYF.

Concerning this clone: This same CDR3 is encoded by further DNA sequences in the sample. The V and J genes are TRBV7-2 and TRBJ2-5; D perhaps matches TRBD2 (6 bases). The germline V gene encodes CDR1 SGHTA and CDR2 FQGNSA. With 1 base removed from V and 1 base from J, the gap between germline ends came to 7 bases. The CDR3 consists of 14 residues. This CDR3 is CASSLGGAQETQYF. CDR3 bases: TGTGCCAGCAGCTTAGGCGGGGCCCAAGAGACCCAGTACTTC. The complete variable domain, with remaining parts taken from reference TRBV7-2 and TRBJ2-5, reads GAGVSQSPSNKVTEKGKDVELRCDPISGHTALYWYRQSLGQGLEFLIYFQGNSAPDKSGLPSDRFSAERTGGSVSTLTIQRTQQEDSAVYLCASSLGGAQETQYFGPGTRLLVL.

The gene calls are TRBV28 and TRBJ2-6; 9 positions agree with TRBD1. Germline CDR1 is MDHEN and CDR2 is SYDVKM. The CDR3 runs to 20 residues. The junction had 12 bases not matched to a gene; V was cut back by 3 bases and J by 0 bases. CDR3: CASSFYLPGQGYSGANVLTF. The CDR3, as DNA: TGTGCCAGCAGTTTCTACCTCCCGGGACAGGGATACTCTGGGGCCAACGTCCTGACTTTC.

CDR3 residues: CASRADRIRVYEQYF. CDR3 bases: TGTGCCAGCAGGGCGGACAGGATTCGTGTCTACGAGCAGTACTTC. The chain carries TRBV6-5 and TRBJ2-7; 7 bases match TRBD1. This CDR3 spans 15 amino acids. CDR1 and CDR2 (germline): MNHEY, SVGAGI. Losses at the gene ends were 6 bases for V and 3 bases for J; bases not matched to a gene: 11.

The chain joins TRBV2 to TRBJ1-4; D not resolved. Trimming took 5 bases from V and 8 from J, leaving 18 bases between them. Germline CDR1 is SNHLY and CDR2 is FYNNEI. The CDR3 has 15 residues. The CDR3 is CASSHPSARREKLFF. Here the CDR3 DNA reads TGTGCCAGCAGTCACCCATCGGCGAGGCGCGAAAAACTGTTTTTT.

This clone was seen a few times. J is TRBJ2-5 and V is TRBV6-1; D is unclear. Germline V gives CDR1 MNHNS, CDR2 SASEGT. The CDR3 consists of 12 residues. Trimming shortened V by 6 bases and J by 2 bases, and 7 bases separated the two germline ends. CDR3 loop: CASSFLQETQYF. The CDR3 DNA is TGTGCCAGCAGCTTCCTGCAAGAGACCCAGTACTTC.

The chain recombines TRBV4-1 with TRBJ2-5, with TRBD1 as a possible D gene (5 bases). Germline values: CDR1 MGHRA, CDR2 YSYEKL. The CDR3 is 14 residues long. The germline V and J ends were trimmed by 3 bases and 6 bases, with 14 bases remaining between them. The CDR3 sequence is CASSQFLRQKTQYF. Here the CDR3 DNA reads TGCGCCAGCAGCCAGTTTCTCAGACAGAAGACCCAGTACTTC.

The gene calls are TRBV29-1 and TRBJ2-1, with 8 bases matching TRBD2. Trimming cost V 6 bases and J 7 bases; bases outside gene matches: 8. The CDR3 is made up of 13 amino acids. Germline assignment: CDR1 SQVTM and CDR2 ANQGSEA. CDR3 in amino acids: CSVATGTRNEQFF. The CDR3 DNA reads TGCAGCGTGGCCACGGGGACTAGAAATGAGCAGTTCTTC.

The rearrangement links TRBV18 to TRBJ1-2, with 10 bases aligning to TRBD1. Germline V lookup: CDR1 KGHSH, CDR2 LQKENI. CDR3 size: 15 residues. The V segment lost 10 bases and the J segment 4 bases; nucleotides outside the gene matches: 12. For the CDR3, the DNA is TGTGCCACCCCCGAGGGACAGGGGACGGTCTATGGCTACACCTTC. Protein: CATPEGQGTVYGYTF. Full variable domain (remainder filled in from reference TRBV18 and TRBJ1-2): NAGVMQNPRHLVRRRGQEARLRCSPMKGHSHVYWYRQLPEEGLKFMVYLQKENIIDESGMPKERFSAEFPKEGPSILRIQQVVRGDSAAYFCATPEGQGTVYGYTFGSGTRLTVV.

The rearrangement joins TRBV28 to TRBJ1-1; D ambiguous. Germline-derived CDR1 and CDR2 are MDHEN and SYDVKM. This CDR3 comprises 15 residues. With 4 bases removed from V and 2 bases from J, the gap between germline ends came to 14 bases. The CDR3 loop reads CASSSPHAPNTEAFF. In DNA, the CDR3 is TGTGCCAGCAGTTCCCCCCATGCTCCTAACACTGAAGCTTTCTTT.

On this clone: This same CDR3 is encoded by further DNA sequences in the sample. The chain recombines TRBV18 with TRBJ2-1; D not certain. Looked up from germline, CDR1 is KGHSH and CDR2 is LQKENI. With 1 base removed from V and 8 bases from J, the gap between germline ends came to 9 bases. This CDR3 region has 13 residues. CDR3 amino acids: CASSPRGGDEQFF. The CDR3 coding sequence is TGTGCCAGCTCACCACGCGGTGGGGATGAGCAGTTCTTC. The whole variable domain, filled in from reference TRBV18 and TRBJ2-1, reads NAGVMQNPRHLVRRRGQEARLRCSPMKGHSHVYWYRQLPEEGLKFMVYLQKENIIDESGMPKERFSAEFPKEGPSILRIQQVVRGDSAAYFCASSPRGGDEQFFGPGTRLTVL.

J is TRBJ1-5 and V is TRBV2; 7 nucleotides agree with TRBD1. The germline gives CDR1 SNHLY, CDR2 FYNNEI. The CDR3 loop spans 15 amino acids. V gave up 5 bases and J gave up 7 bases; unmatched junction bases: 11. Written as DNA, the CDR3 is TGTGCCAGCAGTCTAGGTGACAGGGTGGGACAGCCCCAGCATTTT. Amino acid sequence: CASSLGDRVGQPQHF. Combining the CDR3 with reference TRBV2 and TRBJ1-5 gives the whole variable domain EPEVTQTPSHQVTQMGQEVILRCVPISNHLYFYWYRQILGQKVEFLVSFYNNEISEKSEIFDDQFSVERPDGSNFTLKIRSTKLEDSAMYFCASSLGDRVGQPQHFGDGTRLSIL.

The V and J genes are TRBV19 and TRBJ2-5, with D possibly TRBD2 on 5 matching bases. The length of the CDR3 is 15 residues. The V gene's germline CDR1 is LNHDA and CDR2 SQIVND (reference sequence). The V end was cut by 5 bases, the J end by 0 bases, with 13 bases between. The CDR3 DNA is TGTGCCAGTAGTGCTCCGGAGGCCCACCAAGAGACCCAGTACTTC. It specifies CASSAPEAHQETQYF.

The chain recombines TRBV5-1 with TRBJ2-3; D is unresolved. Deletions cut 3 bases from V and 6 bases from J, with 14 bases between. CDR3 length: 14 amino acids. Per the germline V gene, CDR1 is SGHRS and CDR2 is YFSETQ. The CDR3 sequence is CASSYDGTSDTQYF. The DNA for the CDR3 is TGCGCCAGCAGCTACGACGGAACATCGGATACGCAGTATTTT.

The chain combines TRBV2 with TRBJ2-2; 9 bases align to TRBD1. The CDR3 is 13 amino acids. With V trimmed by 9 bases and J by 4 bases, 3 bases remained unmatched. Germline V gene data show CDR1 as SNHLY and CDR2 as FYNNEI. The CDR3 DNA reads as TGTGCCAGTGGGACAGGGCCCACCGGGGAGCTGTTTTTT. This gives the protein CASGTGPTGELFF.

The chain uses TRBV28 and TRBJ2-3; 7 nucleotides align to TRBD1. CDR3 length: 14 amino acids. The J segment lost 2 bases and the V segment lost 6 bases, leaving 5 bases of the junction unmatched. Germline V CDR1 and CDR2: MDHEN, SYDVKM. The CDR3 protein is CASRPGTVTDTQYF. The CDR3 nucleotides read TGTGCCAGCAGACCCGGGACAGTCACAGATACGCAGTATTTT. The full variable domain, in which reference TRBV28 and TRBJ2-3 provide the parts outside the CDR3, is DVKVTQSSRYLVKRTGEKVFLECVQDMDHENMFWYRQDPGLGLRLIYFSYDVKMKEKGDIPEGYSVSREKKERFSLILESASTNQTSMYLCASRPGTVTDTQYFGPGTRLTVL.

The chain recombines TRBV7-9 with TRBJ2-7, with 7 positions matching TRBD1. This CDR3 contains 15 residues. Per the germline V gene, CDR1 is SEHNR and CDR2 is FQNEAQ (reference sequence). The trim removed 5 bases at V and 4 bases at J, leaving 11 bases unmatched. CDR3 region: CASSPLRGQHYEQYF. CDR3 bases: TGTGCCAGCAGCCCCCTCCGGGGACAGCATTACGAGCAGTACTTC.